Included here is one T cell receptor (beta chain) sequence, with context. The specificity of this receptor is unknown. Per-base qualities were not stored, and no clone one base away is much larger. Including the terminal cysteine and phenylalanine, the CDR3 comprises 13 residues. Just the 39-base CDR3 DNA is kept, in frame starting at base 1. V was cut back by 5 bases and J by 3 bases, leaving a gap of 10 bases between them. CDR1 and CDR2 are read off the germline V gene as MDHEN and SYDVKM. This sample stems from a study of shared clonotypes between healthy human individuals (TCRdb year 2020). About the full investigation: The cohort comprised a couple of women and a few men aged 18 to 49 years. Per donor, three plates each were used for CD4 naive and CD4 memory, two for CD8 naive, and one for CD8 memory. To estimate repertoire size and how much clonotype sharing occurs between individuals, the study deeply sequenced the blood TCR repertoires of roughly 5 healthy adults. Different laboratories and diverse techniques were used to prepare libraries and sequence TCR repertoires, to increase sequencing depth and limit assay-specific biases. Per donor, leukapheresis produced somewhere between about 0.85 and 9.5 billion PBMCs.

Using the deep immunoSEQ assay, TCR CDR3 regions were amplified from genomic DNA by multiplex PCR. Extracted genomic DNA from each cell subset was distributed evenly across all wells of several immunoSEQ 96-well plates, and each plate was treated as a replicate. For sorted subsets, each replicate PCR was loaded with about 200 ng genomic DNA, equivalent to 32,000 or so T cell genomes. The purified libraries were quantified using a Qubit 3.0 fluorometer, sized with a Bioanalyzer 2100, and then quantified again using the KAPA Library Quantification kit. Every immunoSEQ 96-well plate was sequenced on a dedicated single-read 150-cycle Illumina NextSeq 550 flow cell. Concerning the study's data processing: Because only junctional sequences without quality scores were contained in the immunoSEQ output, filtering matching that applied to full-length reads could not be performed. To assign V/J genes and CDR3, sequences were annotated against IMGT germline references using PyIR, a Python wrapper for IgBLAST v1.9. Reads were filtered out if the reads had weak V/J assignments (E-value above 1e-6), no CDR3, stop codons, out-of-frame junctions, or ambiguous translated residues. A V3J clonotype was defined by an identical inferred V gene, J gene, and CDR3 amino acid sequence. To compute the percentage overlap between repertoires, the number of shared unique clonotypes was divided by the size of the smaller repertoire. Richness of each repertoire was evaluated using RTK rarefaction, the Chao1 estimator, and Recon v2.1 estimates of unobserved clonotypes. For all TCRbeta clonotypes obtained by the gDNA method from a handful of donors, generation probabilities were computed with OLGA. Entries here come from immuneACCESS through TCRdb and include only in-frame sequences with V and J called. Some clones fail to appear in such tables; in the studies checked, an unresolved V gene covers under half of the shortfall, and the cause of the remainder is unknown. V, J and clone size are taken as reported in that table, and D and trimming were inferred from the DNA itself. This sample has 2 million to 2.5 million clones in its table, and about nine tenths of those were observed once. The ten largest clones take up approximately 0.4% of the sample.

Results the study describes overall, beyond this receptor: Sharing across a few donors was observed for around 5% of naive CD4, under 4% of naive CD8, about 2.5% of memory CD4, and around 0.42% of memory CD8 clonotypes. Only blood was sampled, and tissue TCR repertoires likely differ from those in blood. Compared with non-shared clonotypes, the clonotypes found in all four sorted-subset donors had higher generation probabilities. Naive subsets generally had larger estimated clonotype richness than memory subsets. The small number of donors limited the genetic and exposure-history diversity represented. Pairwise subsampling led to the expectation that sequencing depth would affect the degree of clonotype sharing among donors. Incomplete sequencing was indicated by rarefaction of sorted-subset datasets, despite the large sequencing depth.

The donors were healthy, HIV-negative adults who had no recently reported acute infections or vaccinations. Only Caucasian adults living in Nashville, Tennessee, USA were represented among the donors. CD4+ T cells were enriched through magnetic negative selection, after which naive cells were positively selected on CD45RA and the remaining negative fraction served as the memory subset. Blood was collected by leukapheresis, and PBMCs were isolated by Ficoll-Histopaque density gradient centrifugation and then cryopreserved in liquid nitrogen vapor phase. Analytical flow cytometry was used to check the purity and quantity of each magnetically sorted T cell population. Each sorted fraction had its genomic DNA isolated and then quantified by UV absorbance on a Nanodrop 2000c.

The sequence came from a man aged 18 to 29 in good health. Some clones in this sample may be carry-over from other donors' samples. The sequencing input was naive CD4+ T cells from PBMCs. The cell subset or site label, read with the paper, signifies: CD45RA+ positively selected. The V and J genes are TRBV28 and TRBJ1-2; too little of a D gene remains to name it. The CDR3 loop reads CASSQTGHYGYTF. The DNA sequence follows: TGTGCCAGCAGTCAGACGGGCCACTATGGCTACACCTTC.